These 18 T cell receptor beta chains came from one sample sequenced in a study of cytomegalovirus exposure and HLA in healthy donors. Measured with immunoSEQ multiplex PCR; TCRdb has only the in-frame clones, and not every one. Of 250,000 to 300,000 clones detected, 90% appear once; the ten largest clones hold under 0.4%. Sequences were obtained from PBMCs. These receptors all come from a woman between 18 and 30 years old in good health and CMV-seronegative.

This clone has just a few counts. This sample includes further DNA sequences coding for the same CDR3. The chain combines TRBV4-3 with TRBJ2-7; 8 positions match TRBD1. V shed 0 bases, J shed 7 bases, and the junction held 5 bases outside the gene matches. This CDR3 is 14 amino acids long. The germline gives CDR1 LGHNA, CDR2 YSLEER. The chain's CDR3 is CASSQDRTGREQYF. The DNA of the CDR3 is TGCGCCAGCAGCCAAGATCGGACAGGGCGGGAGCAGTACTTC.

This chain uses TRBV11-3 with TRBJ1-1; no clear D. CDR3 length equals 12 residues. Trimming removed 1 base at V and 7 bases at J, with 7 bases between. Germline V gives CDR1 SGHNT, CDR2 YENEEA. The CDR3 DNA reads as TGTGCCAGCAGCTTAGGACCGGGTGAAGCTTTCTTT. Translating it yields CASSLGPGEAFF.

This clone was observed once. This chain joins TRBV2 and TRBJ2-3; D is ambiguous. The CDR3 runs to 12 residues. Germline loops: CDR1 SNHLY, CDR2 FYNNEI. Trimming stripped 4 bases from V and 4 bases from J, with 6 bases between. This CDR3 reads CASSGYADTQYF. CDR3 coding DNA: TGTGCCAGCAGTGGCTATGCAGATACGCAGTATTTT.

This chain connects TRBV6-6 to TRBJ1-3; the D gene is possibly TRBD1 (5 bases). V was trimmed by 2 bases and J by 0 bases, leaving 8 bases between them. Germline V gives CDR1 MNHNY, CDR2 SVGAGI (reference sequence). The CDR3 is made up of 15 amino acids. CDR3 in amino acids: CASSYVGHSGNTIYF. The CDR3 DNA reads TGTGCCAGCAGTTACGTCGGACACTCTGGAAACACCATATATTTT.

V usage is TRBV29-1 and J usage is TRBJ2-5; possibly TRBD1 for D (5 bases). CDR1 is SQVTM and CDR2 is ANQGSEA in the germline V gene. The CDR3 contains 13 residues. V was cut by 1 base and J by 3 bases, with 9 bases left in between. The DNA for the CDR3 is TGCAGCGTTGAAGGTGTAGGGGAAGAGACCCAGTACTTC. It codes for CSVEGVGEETQYF.

The chain employs TRBV5-1 and TRBJ2-5; unclear D gene. The V end lost 1 base, the J end lost 3 bases, and 13 bases lay between the germline ends. The CDR3 is 15 amino acids. CDR1 and CDR2 from the germline V gene are SGHRS and YFSETQ. The CDR3 loop is CASSLTRPREETQYF. In nucleotides, the CDR3 is TGCGCCAGCAGCTTGACTCGCCCTCGGGAAGAGACCCAGTACTTC.

The chain joins TRBV29-1 to TRBJ2-4; D is perhaps TRBD1 (6 bases). CDR1 and CDR2 from the germline V gene are SQVTM and ANQGSEA. Trimming removed 5 bases from V and 1 base from J, with 9 bases in between. The CDR3 length is 13 residues. The CDR3 is CSVRGQAKNIQYF. As DNA, the CDR3 is TGCAGCGTTCGCGGACAGGCCAAAAACATTCAGTACTTC.

The chain couples TRBV1 to TRBJ2-7; the table's D call, TRBD2, was not checked against the DNA. TRBV1 represents a pseudogene. The CDR3 is 16 residues long. The CDR3 DNA reads TGCACCAGCAGCCAAGAACGGGGACTAGGTTTTTCCGAGCAGTACGTC. This encodes CTSSQERGLGFSEQYV.

The CDR3 loop reads CSVLTGNTEAFF. The CDR3 nucleotides are TGCAGCGTGCTTACAGGGAACACTGAAGCTTTCTTT. J is TRBJ1-1 and V is TRBV29-1; TRBD1 is a possible D gene (5 bases). The germline CDR1 and CDR2 sequences are SQVTM and ANQGSEA. V lost 6 bases to trimming and J lost 1 base, with 9 bases between them. CDR3 size: 12 residues.

V gene TRBV6-1 combines with J gene TRBJ2-5; a possible D gene is TRBD1 (6 bases). Trimming left V 1 base short and J 3 bases short, with 12 bases between. The CDR3 runs 15 residues. CDR1 and CDR2 from the germline V gene are MNHNS and SASEGT. The CDR3: CASSEGTVPKETQYF. CDR3 sequence (DNA): TGTGCCAGCAGTGAAGGGACAGTACCTAAAGAGACCCAGTACTTC.

V gene TRBV10-1 combines with J gene TRBJ1-1, with D possibly being TRBD1 (5 bases). This CDR3 contains 14 residues. V gave up 1 base and J gave up 6 bases, with 12 bases separating them. Germline CDR1 reads WNHNN; CDR2 reads SYGVQD (reference sequence). The CDR3: CASSEFRRGSEAFF. Written as DNA, the CDR3 is TGCGCCAGCAGTGAGTTCCGGCGGGGCTCTGAAGCTTTCTTT.

The chain uses TRBV2 and TRBJ2-1; TRBD2 is a possible D gene (5 bases). CDR3 length equals 16 residues. The V gene's germline CDR1 is SNHLY and CDR2 FYNNEI. V lost 2 bases and J lost 8, with 19 bases in between. In DNA form, the CDR3 reads TGTGCCAGCAGTGAACCCAAAGAGGGCACACACGATGAGCAGTTCTTC. Amino acids: CASSEPKEGTHDEQFF.

This chain joins TRBV7-9 and TRBJ2-1; TRBD2 agrees at 11 bases. V was pared by 3 bases and J by 12 bases, with 7 bases of the junction left unmatched. The CDR3 has 14 amino acids. Germline-derived CDR1 and CDR2 are SEHNR and FQNEAQ (reference sequence). The DNA for the CDR3 is TGTGCCAGCAGCTTTGCACTAGCGGGGGTGGGGCAGTTCTTC. The encoded protein is CASSFALAGVGQFF.

The chain couples TRBV20-1 to TRBJ1-6; D not certain. Deletions cut 2 bases from V and 8 bases from J, with 4 bases between. The CDR3 extends over 11 amino acids. CDR1 and CDR2 from the germline V gene are DFQATT and SNEGSKA (reference sequence). As DNA, the CDR3 is TGCAGTGCTAGAACTGATTCACCCCTCCACTTT. Protein: CSARTDSPLHF.

This chain uses TRBV5-1 with TRBJ2-3; 11 nucleotides match TRBD2. The trim removed 0 bases at V and 0 bases at J, leaving 9 bases unmatched. The CDR3 covers 19 residues. In germline, CDR1 is SGHRS, CDR2 YFSETQ. This chain's CDR3 is CASSLVLAGGSLSTDTQYF. The DNA for the CDR3 is TGCGCCAGCAGCTTGGTGTTAGCGGGGGGGAGCCTTAGCACAGATACGCAGTATTTT.

The V call is TRBV28, the J call TRBJ1-3; 8 bases map to TRBD1. This CDR3 spans 17 amino acids. Germline CDR1 is MDHEN and CDR2 is SYDVKM. With 3 bases clipped from V and 0 bases from J, the junction kept 7 bases outside the gene matches. CDR3 sequence: CASSLATGVHSGNTIYF. The DNA for the CDR3 is TGTGCCAGCAGTTTGGCGACAGGGGTGCACTCTGGAAACACCATATATTTT.

This rearrangement joins TRBV6-1 to TRBJ2-3; D may be TRBD1 (5 bases). The CDR3 contains 12 residues. Deletions cut 2 bases from V and 5 bases from J, with 5 bases between. The germline V gene has CDR1 MNHNS and CDR2 SASEGT. The CDR3 DNA sequence: TGTGCCAGCAGTGAACAGGGAGATACGCAGTATTTT. Protein: CASSEQGDTQYF.

This chain links TRBV10-3 with TRBJ2-1; 8 bases map to TRBD2. Germline assignment: CDR1 ENHRY and CDR2 SYGVKD. V was clipped by 3 bases and J by 3 bases; unmatched bases: 4. The length of the CDR3 is 15 residues. The CDR3 reads CAISDRAGVYNEQFF. As DNA, the CDR3 is TGTGCCATCAGTGATCGAGCGGGGGTCTACAATGAGCAGTTCTTC.